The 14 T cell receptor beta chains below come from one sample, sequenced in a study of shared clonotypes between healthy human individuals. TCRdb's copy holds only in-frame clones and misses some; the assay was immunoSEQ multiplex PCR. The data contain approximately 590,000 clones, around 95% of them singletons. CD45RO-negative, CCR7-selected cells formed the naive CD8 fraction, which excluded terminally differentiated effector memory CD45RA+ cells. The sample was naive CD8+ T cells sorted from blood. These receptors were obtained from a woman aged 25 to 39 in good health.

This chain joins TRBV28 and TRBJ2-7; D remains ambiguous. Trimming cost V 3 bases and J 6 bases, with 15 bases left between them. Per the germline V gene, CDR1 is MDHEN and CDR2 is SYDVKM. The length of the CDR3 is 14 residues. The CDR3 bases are TGTGCCAGCAGTTTGCCGGGTTCAGGTCGCGAGCAGTACTTC. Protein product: CASSLPGSGREQYF.

In nucleotides, the CDR3 is TGTGCCAGCAGTTTGCGTAGCGAGTGGCTGGAGACCCAGTACTTC. As protein: CASSLRSEWLETQYF. The chain recombines TRBV28 with TRBJ2-5; possible D gene TRBD2, 5 bases. Looked up from germline, CDR1 is MDHEN and CDR2 is SYDVKM. The CDR3 sequence is 15 residues long. The ends were cut back, 3 bases at V and 5 bases at J, with 16 bases in the middle.

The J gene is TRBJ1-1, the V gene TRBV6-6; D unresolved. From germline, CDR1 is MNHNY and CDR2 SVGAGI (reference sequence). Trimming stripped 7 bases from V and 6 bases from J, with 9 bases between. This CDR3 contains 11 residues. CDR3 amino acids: CASTYEAEAFF. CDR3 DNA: TGTGCCAGCACCTATGAGGCTGAAGCTTTCTTT.

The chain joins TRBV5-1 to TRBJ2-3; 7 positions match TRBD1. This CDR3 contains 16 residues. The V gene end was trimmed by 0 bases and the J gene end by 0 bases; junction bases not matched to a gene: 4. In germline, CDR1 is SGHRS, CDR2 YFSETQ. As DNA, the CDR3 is TGCGCCAGCAGCTTGGGCCGGGACAGTAGCACAGATACGCAGTATTTT. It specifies CASSLGRDSSTDTQYF.

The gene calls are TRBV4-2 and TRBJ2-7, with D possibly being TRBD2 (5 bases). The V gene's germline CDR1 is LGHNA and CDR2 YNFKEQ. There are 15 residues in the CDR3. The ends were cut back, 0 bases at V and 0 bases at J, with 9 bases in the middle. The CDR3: CASSQDGGSSYEQYF. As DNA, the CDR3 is TGTGCCAGCAGCCAAGACGGCGGGTCCTCCTACGAGCAGTACTTC.

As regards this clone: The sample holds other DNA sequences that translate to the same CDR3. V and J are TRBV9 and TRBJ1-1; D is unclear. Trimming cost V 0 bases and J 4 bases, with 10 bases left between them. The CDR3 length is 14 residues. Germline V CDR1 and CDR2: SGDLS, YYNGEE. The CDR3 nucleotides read TGTGCCAGCAGCGTAGGGGGAGGAAGCACTGAAGCTTTCTTT. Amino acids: CASSVGGGSTEAFF. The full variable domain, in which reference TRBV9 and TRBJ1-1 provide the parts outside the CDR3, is DSGVTQTPKHLITATGQRVTLRCSPRSGDLSVYWYQQSLDQGLQFLIQYYNGEERAKGNILERFSAQQFPDLHSELNLSSLELGDSALYFCASSVGGGSTEAFFGQGTRLTVV.

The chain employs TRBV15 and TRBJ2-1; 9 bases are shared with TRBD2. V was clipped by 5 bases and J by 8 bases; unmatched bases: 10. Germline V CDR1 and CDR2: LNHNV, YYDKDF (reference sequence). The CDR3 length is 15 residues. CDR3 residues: CATSPAGGFLDEQFF. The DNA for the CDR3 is TGTGCCACCAGCCCAGCGGGAGGATTTTTGGATGAGCAGTTCTTC.

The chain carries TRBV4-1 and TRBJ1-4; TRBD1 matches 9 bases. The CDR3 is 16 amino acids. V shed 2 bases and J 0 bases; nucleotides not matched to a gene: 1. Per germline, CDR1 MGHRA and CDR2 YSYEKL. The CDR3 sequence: CASSQRQGATNEKLFF. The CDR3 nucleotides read TGCGCCAGCAGCCAAAGACAGGGGGCAACTAATGAAAAACTGTTTTTT.

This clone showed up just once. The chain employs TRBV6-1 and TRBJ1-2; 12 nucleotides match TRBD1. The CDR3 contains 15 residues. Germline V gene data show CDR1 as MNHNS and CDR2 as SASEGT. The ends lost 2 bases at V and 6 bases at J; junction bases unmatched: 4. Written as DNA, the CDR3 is TGTGCCAGCAGTGAACCGGGACAGGGGGCAAATGGCTACACCTTC. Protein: CASSEPGQGANGYTF.

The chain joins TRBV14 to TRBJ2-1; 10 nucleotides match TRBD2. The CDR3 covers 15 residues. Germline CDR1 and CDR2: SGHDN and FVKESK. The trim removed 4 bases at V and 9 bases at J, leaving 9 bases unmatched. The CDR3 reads CASSPRGLAGVEQFF. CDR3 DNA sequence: TGTGCCAGCAGCCCTCGGGGCCTAGCGGGAGTTGAGCAGTTCTTC.

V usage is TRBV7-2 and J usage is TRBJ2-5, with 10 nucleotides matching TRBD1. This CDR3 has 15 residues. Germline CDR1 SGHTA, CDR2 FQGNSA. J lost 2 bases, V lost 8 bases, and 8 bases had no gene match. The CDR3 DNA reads TGTGCCAGCCCGCCGGGACAGGGGTATCAAGAGACCCAGTACTTC. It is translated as CASPPGQGYQETQYF. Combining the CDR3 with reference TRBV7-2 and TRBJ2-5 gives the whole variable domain GAGVSQSPSNKVTEKGKDVELRCDPISGHTALYWYRQSLGQGLEFLIYFQGNSAPDKSGLPSDRFSAERTGGSVSTLTIQRTQQEDSAVYLCASPPGQGYQETQYFGPGTRLLVL.

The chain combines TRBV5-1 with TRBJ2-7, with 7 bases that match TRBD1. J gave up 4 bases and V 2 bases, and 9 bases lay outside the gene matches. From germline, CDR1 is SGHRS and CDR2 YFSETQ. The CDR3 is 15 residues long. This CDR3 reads CASSFHRQGDYEQYF. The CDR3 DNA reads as TGCGCCAGCAGCTTCCACAGACAGGGCGATTACGAGCAGTACTTC. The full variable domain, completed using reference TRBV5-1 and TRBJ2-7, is KAGVTQTPRYLIKTRGQQVTLSCSPISGHRSVSWYQQTPGQGLQFLFEYFSETQRNKGNFPGRFSGRQFSNSRSEMNVSTLELGDSALYLCASSFHRQGDYEQYFGPGTRLTVT.

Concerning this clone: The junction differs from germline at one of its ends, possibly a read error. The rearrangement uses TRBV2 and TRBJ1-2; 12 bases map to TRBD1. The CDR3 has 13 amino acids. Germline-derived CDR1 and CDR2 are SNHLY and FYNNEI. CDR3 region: CASAIPGQGAADF. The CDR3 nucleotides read TGTGCCAGCGCGATTCCGGGACAGGGGGCAGCCGACTTC.

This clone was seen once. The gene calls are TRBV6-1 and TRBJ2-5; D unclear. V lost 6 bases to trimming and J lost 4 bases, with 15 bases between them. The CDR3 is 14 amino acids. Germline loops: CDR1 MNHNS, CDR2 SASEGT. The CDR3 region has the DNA TGTGCCAGCAGCGTACCCAGCTACTTAGAGACCCAGTACTTC. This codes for CASSVPSYLETQYF.